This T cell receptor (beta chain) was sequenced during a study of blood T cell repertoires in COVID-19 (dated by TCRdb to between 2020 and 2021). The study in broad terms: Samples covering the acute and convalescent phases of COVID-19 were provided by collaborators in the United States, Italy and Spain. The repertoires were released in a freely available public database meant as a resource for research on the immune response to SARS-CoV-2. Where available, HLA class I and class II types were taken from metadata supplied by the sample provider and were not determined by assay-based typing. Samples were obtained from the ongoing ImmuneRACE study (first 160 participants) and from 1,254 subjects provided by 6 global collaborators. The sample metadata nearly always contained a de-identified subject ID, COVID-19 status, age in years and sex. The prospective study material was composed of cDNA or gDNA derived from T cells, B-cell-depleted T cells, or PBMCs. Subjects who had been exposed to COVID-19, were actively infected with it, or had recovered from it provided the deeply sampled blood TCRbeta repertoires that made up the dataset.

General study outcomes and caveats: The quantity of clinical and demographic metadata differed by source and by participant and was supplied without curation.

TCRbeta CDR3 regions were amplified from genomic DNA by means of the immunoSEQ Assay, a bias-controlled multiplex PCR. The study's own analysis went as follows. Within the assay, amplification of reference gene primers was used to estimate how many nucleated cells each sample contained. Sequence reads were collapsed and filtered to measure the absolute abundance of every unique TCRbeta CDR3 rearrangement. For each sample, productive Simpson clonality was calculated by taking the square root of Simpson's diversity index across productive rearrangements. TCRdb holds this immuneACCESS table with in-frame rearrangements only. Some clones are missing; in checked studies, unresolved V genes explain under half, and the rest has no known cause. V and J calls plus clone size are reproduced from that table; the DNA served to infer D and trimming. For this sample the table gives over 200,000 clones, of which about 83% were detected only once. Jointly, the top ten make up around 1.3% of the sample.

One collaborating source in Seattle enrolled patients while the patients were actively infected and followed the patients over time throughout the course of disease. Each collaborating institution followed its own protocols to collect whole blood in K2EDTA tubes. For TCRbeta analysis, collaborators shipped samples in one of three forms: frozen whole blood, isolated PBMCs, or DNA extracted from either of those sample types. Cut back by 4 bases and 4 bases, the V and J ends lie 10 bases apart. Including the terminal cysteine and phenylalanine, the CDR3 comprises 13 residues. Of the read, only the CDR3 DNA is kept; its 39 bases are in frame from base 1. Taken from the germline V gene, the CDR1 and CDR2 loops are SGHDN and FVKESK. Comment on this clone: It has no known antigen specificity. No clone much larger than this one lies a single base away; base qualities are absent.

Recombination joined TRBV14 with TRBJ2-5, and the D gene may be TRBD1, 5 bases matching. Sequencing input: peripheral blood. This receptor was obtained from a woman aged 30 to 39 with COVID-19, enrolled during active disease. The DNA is TGTGCCAGCAGCCGGGGCGCGCCAGAGACCCAGTACTTC. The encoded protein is CASSRGAPETQYF. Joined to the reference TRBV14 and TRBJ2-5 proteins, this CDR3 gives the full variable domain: EAGVTQFPSHSVIEKGQTVTLRCDPISGHDNLYWYRRVMGKEIKFLLHFVKESKQDESGMPNNRFLAERTGGTYSTLKVQPAELEDSGVYFCASSRGAPETQYFGPGTRLLVL.